This passage covers 32 T cell receptor beta chains from one sample sequenced in a study of STAT5B mutations in CD4+ large granular lymphocyte leukemia. TCRdb keeps only in-frame clones here, not all; method: immunoSEQ multiplex PCR. The data show 30,000 to 40,000 clones, approximately 85% seen once. Sequencing was carried out using CD4+ T cells from blood buffy coats. Receptors were obtained from a human donor in good health.

V usage is TRBV12-5 and J usage is TRBJ2-5; D is uncertain. Between the trimmed V and J ends, which lost 1 base and 5 bases, there was a span of 8 bases. This CDR3 has 13 residues. Per the germline V gene, CDR1 is LGHNT and CDR2 is FRNRAP. The chain's CDR3 is CASGLALEETQYF. DNA of the CDR3: TGTGCTAGTGGTTTGGCCCTTGAGGAGACCCAGTACTTC.

This rearrangement joins TRBV5-1 to TRBJ1-3; no clear D gene. The CDR3 extends over 14 amino acids. V lost 5 bases and J lost 0, with 9 bases in between. Germline CDR1 SGHRS, CDR2 YFSETQ. CDR3 sequence (DNA): TGCGCCAGCAGTCCGATCGTCTCTGGAAACACCATATATTTT. Its protein product is CASSPIVSGNTIYF.

The genes are TRBV5-1 and TRBJ2-5, with 10 bases lining up with TRBD2. The V and J ends lost 2 bases and 8 bases, in that order; junction bases with no gene match: 15. The CDR3 contains 17 residues. The germline gives CDR1 SGHRS, CDR2 YFSETQ. In DNA form, the CDR3 reads TGCGCCAGCAGCTTATGGACCCTCGGACTAGCGGTTACCACCCAGTACTTC. Translating gives CASSLWTLGLAVTTQYF.

This clone was seen a handful of times. This rearrangement joins TRBV5-4 to TRBJ2-7; the D gene is possibly TRBD1 (6 bases). Germline V lookup: CDR1 SGHNT, CDR2 YYREEE (reference sequence). The V end lost 1 base, the J end lost 3 bases, and 11 bases lay between the germline ends. This CDR3 spans 14 amino acids. The CDR3 nucleotides read TGTGCCAGCAGCTTGCAGGGGACAAACTACGAGCAGTACTTC. Encoded protein: CASSLQGTNYEQYF.

The sample holds a few counts of this clone. The CDR3 sequence: CASTQNTEAFF. The CDR3 DNA reads as TGTGCCAGCACCCAAAACACTGAAGCTTTCTTT. The V gene is TRBV28, the J gene TRBJ1-1, with D unresolved. Germline loops: CDR1 MDHEN, CDR2 SYDVKM. Between the trimmed V and J ends, which lost 7 bases and 2 bases, there was a span of 5 bases. The CDR3 runs to 11 residues.

The rearrangement links TRBV21-1 to TRBJ1-5. TRBV21-1 is a pseudogene locus. The CDR3 sequence is 16 residues long. CDR3: CASNDRRGRGNQPQHF. Written as DNA, the CDR3 is TGTGCCAGCAACGATAGGAGGGGCCGAGGCAATCAGCCCCAGCATTTT.

The V gene is TRBV7-2, the J gene TRBJ2-3; possible D gene TRBD2, 6 bases. This CDR3 has 15 amino acids. Trimming shortened V by 3 bases and J by 3 bases, and 13 bases separated the two germline ends. Germline CDR1 reads SGHTA; CDR2 reads FQGNSA. The DNA for the CDR3 is TGTGCCAGCAGCTTCCCCCCGGGGACTACAGATACGCAGTATTTT. Protein: CASSFPPGTTDTQYF.

This rearrangement joins TRBV18 to TRBJ1-4; 7 nucleotides match TRBD1. V trimming: 10 bases; J trimming: 5 bases; junction bases outside the gene matches: 7. The germline V gene encodes CDR1 KGHSH and CDR2 LQKENI. The CDR3 loop spans 13 amino acids. The CDR3 coding sequence is TGTGCCACCACCGGGACAGTGAATGAAAAACTGTTTTTT. Translation: CATTGTVNEKLFF.

The CDR3 reads CASSPTGGSYNEQFF. CDR3 in DNA: TGCGCCAGCAGCCCGACAGGGGGCTCCTACAATGAGCAGTTCTTC. V usage is TRBV5-1 and J usage is TRBJ2-1; 9 positions agree with TRBD1. Germline V CDR1 and CDR2: SGHRS, YFSETQ. After removal of 4 bases from V and 0 bases from J, the junction contained 2 bases not matched to a gene. There are 15 residues in the CDR3.

The chain links TRBV11-2 to TRBJ1-1, with 7 positions matching TRBD1. Unmatched junction bases numbered 6, after V lost 5 bases and J lost 0 bases. The CDR3 spans 15 residues. Germline V gene lookup returns CDR1 SGHAT and CDR2 FQNNGV. This chain's CDR3 is CASSRGGTVNTEAFF. The CDR3 coding sequence is TGTGCCAGCAGCCGGGGGGGGACAGTGAACACTGAAGCTTTCTTT.

As to this clone: A junction boundary mismatches the germline segment, possibly from a read error. The rearrangement joins TRBV6-1 to TRBJ2-7; 9 positions agree with TRBD2. CDR1 is MNHNS and CDR2 is SASEGT in the germline V gene. The CDR3 has 15 residues. The CDR3 loop reads CASKQLAGIIYEQCF. In DNA form, the CDR3 reads TGTGCCAGCAAACAACTAGCGGGCATAATTTACGAGCAGTGCTTC.

The genes are TRBV9 and TRBJ1-1, with no clear D. In germline, CDR1 is SGDLS, CDR2 YYNGEE. The CDR3 consists of 14 residues. Trimming removed 0 bases from V and 2 bases from J, with 8 bases in between. The CDR3 here is CASSVAPSNTEAFF. In nucleotides, the CDR3 is TGTGCCAGCAGCGTAGCTCCCAGTAACACTGAAGCTTTCTTT.

The genes are TRBV20-1 and TRBJ2-2; no definite D call. V gave up 4 bases and J gave up 2 bases, with 2 bases separating them. In germline, CDR1 is DFQATT, CDR2 SNEGSKA (reference sequence). This CDR3 has 11 residues. This CDR3 reads CSATNTGELFF. The DNA of the CDR3 is TGCAGTGCTACAAACACCGGGGAGCTGTTTTTT.

The J gene is TRBJ1-4, the V gene TRBV29-1; no clear D gene. The CDR3 contains 13 residues. V dropped 2 bases and J dropped 3 bases, with 7 bases sitting between them. The germline V gene has CDR1 SQVTM and CDR2 ANQGSEA. Here the CDR3 reads CSVEQAPNEKLFF. In nucleotides, the CDR3 is TGCAGCGTTGAACAGGCTCCTAATGAAAAACTGTTTTTT. The full variable domain, in which reference TRBV29-1 and TRBJ1-4 provide the parts outside the CDR3, is SAVISQKPSRDICQRGTSLTIQCQVDSQVTMMFWYRQQPGQSLTLIATANQGSEATYESGFVIDKFPISRPNLTFSTLTVSNMSPEDSSIYLCSVEQAPNEKLFFGSGTQLSVL.

DNA for the CDR3: TGCGCCAGCAGGGGGGGACAGCCGAACACTGAAGCTTTCTTT. Protein product: CASRGGQPNTEAFF. This chain connects TRBV5-1 to TRBJ1-1, with TRBD1 matching over 7 bases. The CDR3 contains 14 residues. The junction had 5 bases not matched to a gene; V was cut back by 5 bases and J by 1 base. CDR1 and CDR2 (germline): SGHRS, YFSETQ.

This clone has only a few counts. The genes are TRBV2 and TRBJ2-7; D is unresolved. Per germline, CDR1 SNHLY and CDR2 FYNNEI. Trimming stripped 4 bases from V and 1 base from J, with 2 bases between. The CDR3 is 11 residues long. The CDR3 region is CASSGSYEQYF. The CDR3 bases are TGTGCCAGCAGTGGGTCCTACGAGCAGTACTTC.

The chain couples TRBV10-3 to TRBJ1-5; TRBD1 agrees at 9 bases. The CDR3 extends over 18 amino acids. The germline CDR1 and CDR2 sequences are ENHRY and SYGVKD. With V trimmed by 1 base and J by 6 bases, 13 bases remained unmatched. The CDR3 loop reads CAISEFPRGQGLSQPQHF. In nucleotides, the CDR3 is TGTGCCATCAGTGAGTTCCCACGAGGACAGGGGCTCAGTCAGCCCCAGCATTTT.

The CDR3 nucleotides read TGTGCCAGCAGCCGACAGGAAGGCACCGGGGAGCTGTTTTTT. Encoded protein: CASSRQEGTGELFF. This chain links TRBV7-6 with TRBJ2-2, with D possibly matching TRBD1 (6 bases). Germline-derived CDR1 and CDR2 are SGHVS and FNYEAQ. CDR3 length equals 14 residues. The V gene lost 5 bases and the J gene lost 4 bases, with 11 bases spanning the gap.

The chain links TRBV6-1 to TRBJ1-1, with unresolved D. Germline CDR1 is MNHNS and CDR2 is SASEGT. With 6 bases removed from V and 4 bases from J, the gap between germline ends came to 6 bases. This CDR3 is 11 amino acids long. Written as DNA, the CDR3 is TGTGCCAGCAGCTACAGCACTGAAGCTTTCTTT. Encoded protein: CASSYSTEAFF.

This clone was observed once. The chain is built from TRBV30 and TRBJ1-5, with D unresolved. Germline V gene lookup returns CDR1 GTSNPN and CDR2 SVGIG (reference sequence). V shed 0 bases and J shed 2 bases, with 11 bases lying between them. The CDR3 runs to 15 residues. CDR3 sequence (DNA): TGTGCCTGGAGTGTACGGGGTCAGCGCAATCAGCCCCAGCATTTT. Translated: CAWSVRGQRNQPQHF.

V gene TRBV9 combines with J gene TRBJ1-4, with D uncertain. The CDR3 sequence is 14 residues long. CDR1 and CDR2 (germline): SGDLS, YYNGEE. The V gene lost 4 bases and the J gene lost 5 bases, with 12 bases spanning the gap. CDR3 region: CASSPFSLNEKLFF. The CDR3 DNA follows: TGTGCCAGCAGCCCCTTCTCTCTAAATGAAAAACTGTTTTTT.

The rearrangement joins TRBV6-5 to TRBJ1-5; 10 positions agree with TRBD1. Germline V gene sequence: CDR1 MNHEY, CDR2 SVGAGI. The CDR3 spans 15 residues. The V segment lost 4 bases and the J segment 4 bases; nucleotides outside the gene matches: 4. The DNA for the CDR3 is TGTGCCAGCAGTTTCGGACAGGGGGATAATCAGCCCCAGCATTTT. Its protein product is CASSFGQGDNQPQHF.

This chain joins TRBV5-6 and TRBJ2-5, with TRBD1 matching over 9 bases. The germline V gene encodes CDR1 SGHDT and CDR2 YYEEEE. V trimming: 4 bases; J trimming: 2 bases; junction bases outside the gene matches: 6. The CDR3 consists of 15 residues. The CDR3 region has the DNA TGTGCCAGCAGCCCGGACAGGGGCGTTCAAGAGACCCAGTACTTC. Encoded protein: CASSPDRGVQETQYF.

The CDR3 protein is CASSLAWGQETQYF. DNA for the CDR3: TGTGCCAGCAGCTTAGCATGGGGCCAAGAGACCCAGTACTTC. This rearrangement joins TRBV11-3 to TRBJ2-5; D not certain. The V gene's germline CDR1 is SGHNT and CDR2 YENEEA. Trimming shortened V by 1 base and J by 1 base, and 7 bases separated the two germline ends. The CDR3 spans 14 residues.

In the case of this clone: A read error may produce the germline difference seen at one junction end. The chain links TRBV18 to TRBJ2-7, with D unresolved. The CDR3 has 12 amino acids. Germline V lookup: CDR1 KGHSH, CDR2 LQKENI. CDR3 sequence: CTSSPSPYEQYF. For the CDR3, the DNA is TGTACCAGCTCACCATCCCCCTACGAGCAGTACTTC.

The V call is TRBV29-1, the J call TRBJ2-7; D unclear. Trimming took 4 bases from V and 0 from J, leaving 13 bases between them. The CDR3 contains 14 residues. Germline assignment: CDR1 SQVTM and CDR2 ANQGSEA. The CDR3 protein is CSVAIGGSSYEQYF. The CDR3 DNA reads as TGCAGCGTTGCCATCGGCGGTAGCTCCTACGAGCAGTACTTC.

The chain joins TRBV19 to TRBJ1-5, with TRBD1 as a possible D gene (5 bases). The V gene's germline CDR1 is LNHDA and CDR2 SQIVND (reference sequence). With 6 bases removed from V and 6 bases from J, the gap between germline ends came to 18 bases. CDR3 length: 15 amino acids. The CDR3 sequence is CASSPQGLTGQPQHF. For the CDR3, the DNA is TGTGCCAGTAGCCCACAAGGATTAACAGGTCAGCCCCAGCATTTT.

The DNA of the CDR3 is TGTGCCAGCAGTTTGGACTATGGCTACACCTTC. This sequence encodes CASSLDYGYTF. This chain joins TRBV28 and TRBJ1-2; D gene ambiguous. The CDR3 sequence is 11 residues long. V shed 3 bases and J shed 3 bases, with 2 bases lying between them. The germline CDR1 and CDR2 sequences are MDHEN and SYDVKM.

The chain joins TRBV11-2 to TRBJ2-2; TRBD2 matches 12 bases. Per the germline V gene, CDR1 is SGHAT and CDR2 is FQNNGV. The CDR3 sequence is 16 residues long. V shed 5 bases and J 7 bases; nucleotides not matched to a gene: 8. Here the CDR3 reads CASSPSGGAVIGELFF. The DNA for the CDR3 is TGTGCCAGCAGCCCTAGCGGGGGGGCCGTTATCGGGGAGCTGTTTTTT.

This clone was counted between two and nine times. This sequence joins TRBV30 and TRBJ1-1; tentative D call: TRBD1 (5 bases). V lost 4 bases, J lost 6 bases, and 12 bases lay in between. Germline loops: CDR1 GTSNPN, CDR2 SVGIG (reference sequence). This CDR3 contains 12 residues. The CDR3 nucleotides read TGTGCCTGGACCCCCGACAGTTCTGAAGCTTTCTTT. Protein sequence: CAWTPDSSEAFF.

The chain is built from TRBV18 and TRBJ2-7; D possibly matches TRBD1 or TRBD2 (5 bases each). Germline V gene sequence: CDR1 KGHSH, CDR2 LQKENI. This CDR3 region has 13 residues. V was pared by 0 bases and J by 8 bases, with 11 bases between. CDR3 bases: TGTGCCAGCTCACCACCGGTAAGGGACCAGCAGTACTTC. It encodes CASSPPVRDQQYF. The full variable domain, its missing parts supplied by reference TRBV18 and TRBJ2-7, is NAGVMQNPRHLVRRRGQEARLRCSPMKGHSHVYWYRQLPEEGLKFMVYLQKENIIDESGMPKERFSAEFPKEGPSILRIQQVVRGDSAAYFCASSPPVRDQQYFGPGTRLTVT.

This clone was recorded a few times. Written as DNA, the CDR3 is TGCGCCAGCAGCCTCGTGACAGGGGGGTACCAAGAGACCCAGTACTTC. Amino acid sequence: CASSLVTGGYQETQYF. This chain links TRBV5-1 with TRBJ2-5; 9 bases agree with TRBD1. V lost 4 bases to trimming and J lost 0 bases; unmatched junction nucleotides: 7. Germline CDR1 reads SGHRS; CDR2 reads YFSETQ. The CDR3 covers 16 residues.